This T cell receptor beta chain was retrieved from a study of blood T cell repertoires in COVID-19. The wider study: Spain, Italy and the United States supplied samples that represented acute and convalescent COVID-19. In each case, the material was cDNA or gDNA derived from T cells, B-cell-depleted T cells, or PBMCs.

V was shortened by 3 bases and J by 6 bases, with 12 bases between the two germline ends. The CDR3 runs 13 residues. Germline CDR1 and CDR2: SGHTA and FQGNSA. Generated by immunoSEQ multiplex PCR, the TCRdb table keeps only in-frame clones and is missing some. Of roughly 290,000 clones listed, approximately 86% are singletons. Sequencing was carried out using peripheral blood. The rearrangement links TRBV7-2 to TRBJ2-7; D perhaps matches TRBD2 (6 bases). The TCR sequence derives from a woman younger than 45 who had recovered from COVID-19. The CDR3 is CASSLTSWGEQYF. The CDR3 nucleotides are TGTGCCAGCAGCTTGACTAGTTGGGGCGAGCAGTACTTC.